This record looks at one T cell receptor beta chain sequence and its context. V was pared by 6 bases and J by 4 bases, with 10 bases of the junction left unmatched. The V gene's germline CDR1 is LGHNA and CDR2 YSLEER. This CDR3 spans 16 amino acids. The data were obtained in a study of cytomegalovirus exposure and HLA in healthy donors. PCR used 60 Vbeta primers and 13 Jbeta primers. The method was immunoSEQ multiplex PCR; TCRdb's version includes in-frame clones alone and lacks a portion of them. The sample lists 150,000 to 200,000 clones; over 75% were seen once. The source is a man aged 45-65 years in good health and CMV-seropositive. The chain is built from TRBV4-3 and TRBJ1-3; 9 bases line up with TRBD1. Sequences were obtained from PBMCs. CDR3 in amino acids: CASSQTGTGIGNTIYF. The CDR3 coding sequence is TGCGCCAGCAGTCAGACCGGGACAGGGATAGGAAACACCATATATTTT.